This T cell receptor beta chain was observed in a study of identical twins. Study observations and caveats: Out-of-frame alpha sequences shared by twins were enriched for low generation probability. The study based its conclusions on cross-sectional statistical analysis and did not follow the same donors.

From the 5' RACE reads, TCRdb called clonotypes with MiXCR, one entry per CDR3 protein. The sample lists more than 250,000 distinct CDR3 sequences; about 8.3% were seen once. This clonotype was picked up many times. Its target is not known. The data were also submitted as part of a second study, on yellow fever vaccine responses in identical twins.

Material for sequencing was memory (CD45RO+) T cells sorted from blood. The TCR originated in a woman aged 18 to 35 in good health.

The CDR3 loop is CATSERGTGRDRETQYF. CDR3 coding DNA: TGTGCCACCAGTGAAAGGGGGACAGGGCGAGATCGGGAGACCCAGTACTTC. The gene calls are TRBV24-1 and TRBJ2-5; 9 positions match TRBD1. The CDR3 contains 17 residues. Germline CDR1 is KGHDR and CDR2 is SFDVKD. V lost 4 bases to trimming and J lost 5 bases; unmatched junction nucleotides: 13.